This TCR beta chain is drawn from a study of response to subunit inactivated influenza vaccine. Findings of the study overall: Each seasonal flu vaccination may recruit only limited new T cells, authors suggested.

The CDR3 runs to 14 residues. CDR1 is MNHEY, CDR2 SVGAGI, per germline. Trimming removed 2 bases at V and 3 bases at J, with 11 bases between. MiXCR, run by TCRdb on the RT-PCR reads, gives a single entry per CDR3 protein. Altogether approximately 730,000 distinct CDR3 sequences are present, approximately 15% being singletons, with the ten largest covering approximately 6.5%. As concerns this clonotype: The antigen is undetermined.

The chain recombines TRBV6-5 with TRBJ2-7; the D gene is possibly TRBD1 (6 bases). The TCR comes from a man aged 50-59 years who received an inactivated influenza vaccine. Source: PBMCs from blood, taken around 14 days before vaccination. The CDR3 coding sequence is TGTGCCAGCAGTTACGGCAGGGGAAGCTACGAGCAGTACTTC. It codes for CASSYGRGSYEQYF.